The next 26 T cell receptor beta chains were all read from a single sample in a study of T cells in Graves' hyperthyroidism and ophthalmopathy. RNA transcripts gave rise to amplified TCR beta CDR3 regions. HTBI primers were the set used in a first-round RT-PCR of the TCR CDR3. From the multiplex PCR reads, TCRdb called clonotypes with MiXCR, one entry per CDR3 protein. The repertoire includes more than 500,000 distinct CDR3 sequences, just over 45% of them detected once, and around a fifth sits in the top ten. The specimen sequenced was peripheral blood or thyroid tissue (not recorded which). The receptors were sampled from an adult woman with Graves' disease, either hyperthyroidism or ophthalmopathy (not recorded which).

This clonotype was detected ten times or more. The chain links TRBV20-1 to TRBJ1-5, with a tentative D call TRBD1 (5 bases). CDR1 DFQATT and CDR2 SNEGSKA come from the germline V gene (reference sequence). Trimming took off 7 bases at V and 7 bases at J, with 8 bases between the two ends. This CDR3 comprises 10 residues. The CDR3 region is CSVGVQPQHF. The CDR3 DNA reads TGCAGTGTGGGGGTACAGCCCCAGCATTTT.

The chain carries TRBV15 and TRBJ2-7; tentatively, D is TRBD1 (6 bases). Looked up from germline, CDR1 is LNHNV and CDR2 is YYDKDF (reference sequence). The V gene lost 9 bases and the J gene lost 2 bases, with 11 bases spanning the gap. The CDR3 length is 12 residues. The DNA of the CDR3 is TGTGCCACGCGACAGGATGCCTACGAGCAGTACTTC. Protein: CATRQDAYEQYF.

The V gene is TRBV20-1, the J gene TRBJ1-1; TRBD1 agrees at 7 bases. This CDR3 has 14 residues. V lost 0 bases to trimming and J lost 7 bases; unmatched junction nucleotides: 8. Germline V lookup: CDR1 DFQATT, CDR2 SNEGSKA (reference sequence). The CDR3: CSARDNRGRYEAFF. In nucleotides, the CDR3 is TGCAGTGCTAGAGATAACAGGGGCCGATATGAAGCTTTCTTT.

The CDR3 is CASSLQQGFGTGYTF. CDR3 nucleotides: TGTGCCAGCAGCCTACAACAGGGTTTTGGAACGGGCTACACCTTC. The genes are TRBV7-9 and TRBJ1-2; the D gene is possibly TRBD1 (6 bases). The CDR3 sequence is 15 residues long. The ends were cut back, 5 bases at V and 8 bases at J, with 21 bases in the middle. Germline V gene data show CDR1 as SEHNR and CDR2 as FQNEAQ (reference sequence).

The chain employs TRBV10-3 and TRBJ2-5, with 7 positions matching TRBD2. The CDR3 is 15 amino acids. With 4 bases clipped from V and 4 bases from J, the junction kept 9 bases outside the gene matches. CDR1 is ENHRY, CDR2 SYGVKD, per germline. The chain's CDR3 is CAISARGAGVETQYF. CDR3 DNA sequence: TGTGCCATCAGTGCTAGAGGGGCGGGAGTAGAGACCCAGTACTTC.

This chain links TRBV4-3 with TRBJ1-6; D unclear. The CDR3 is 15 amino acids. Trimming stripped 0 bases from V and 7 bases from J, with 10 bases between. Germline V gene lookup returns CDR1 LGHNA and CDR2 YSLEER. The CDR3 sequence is CASSQERQSNSPLHF. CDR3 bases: TGCGCCAGCAGCCAAGAAAGGCAGTCAAATTCACCCCTCCACTTT.

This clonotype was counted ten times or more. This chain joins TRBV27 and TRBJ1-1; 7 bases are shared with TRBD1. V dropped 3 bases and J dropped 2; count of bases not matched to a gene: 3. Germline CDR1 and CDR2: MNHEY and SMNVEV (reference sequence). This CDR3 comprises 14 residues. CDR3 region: CASSFGTVNTEAFF. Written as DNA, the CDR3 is TGTGCCAGCAGTTTCGGGACAGTAAACACTGAAGCTTTCTTT.

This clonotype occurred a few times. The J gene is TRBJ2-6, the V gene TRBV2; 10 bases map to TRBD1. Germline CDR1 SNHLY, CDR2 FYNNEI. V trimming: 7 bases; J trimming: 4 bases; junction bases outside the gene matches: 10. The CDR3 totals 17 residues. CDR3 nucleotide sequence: TGTGCCAGCAACTTGGACAGGGGGTTTGGAGGGGCCAACGTCCTGACTTTC. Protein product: CASNLDRGFGGANVLTF.

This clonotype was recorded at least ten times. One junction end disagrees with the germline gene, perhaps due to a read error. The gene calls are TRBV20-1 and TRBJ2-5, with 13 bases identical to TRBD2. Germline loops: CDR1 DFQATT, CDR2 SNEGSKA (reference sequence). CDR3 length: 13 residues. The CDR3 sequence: CSATPGLAGVSLF. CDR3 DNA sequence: TGCAGTGCTACCCCCGGACTAGCGGGAGTGAGTCTCTTC.

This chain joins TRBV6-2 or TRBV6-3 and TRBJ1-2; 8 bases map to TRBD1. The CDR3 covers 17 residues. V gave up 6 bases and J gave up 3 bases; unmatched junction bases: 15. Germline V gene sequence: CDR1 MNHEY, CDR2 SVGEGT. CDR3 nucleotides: TGTGCCAGCAGCAACCCGGACAGGGAAGGGTGGTACTATGGCTACACCTTC. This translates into CASSNPDREGWYYGYTF.

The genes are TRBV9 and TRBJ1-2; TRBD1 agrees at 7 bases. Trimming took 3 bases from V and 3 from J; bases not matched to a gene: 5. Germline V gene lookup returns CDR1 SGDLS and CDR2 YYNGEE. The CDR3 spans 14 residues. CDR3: CASSGDGTDYGYTF. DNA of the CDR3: TGTGCCAGCAGCGGAGATGGGACAGACTATGGCTACACCTTC. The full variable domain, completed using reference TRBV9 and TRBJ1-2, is DSGVTQTPKHLITATGQRVTLRCSPRSGDLSVYWYQQSLDQGLQFLIQYYNGEERAKGNILERFSAQQFPDLHSELNLSSLELGDSALYFCASSGDGTDYGYTFGSGTRLTVV.

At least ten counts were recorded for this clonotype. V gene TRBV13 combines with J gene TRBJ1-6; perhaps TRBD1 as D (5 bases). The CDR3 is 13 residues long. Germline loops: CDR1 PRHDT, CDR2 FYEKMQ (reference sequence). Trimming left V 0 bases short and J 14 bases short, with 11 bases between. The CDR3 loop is CASSLGRQDTLHF. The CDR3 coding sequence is TGTGCCAGCAGCTTAGGCCGGCAGGACACCCTCCACTTT.

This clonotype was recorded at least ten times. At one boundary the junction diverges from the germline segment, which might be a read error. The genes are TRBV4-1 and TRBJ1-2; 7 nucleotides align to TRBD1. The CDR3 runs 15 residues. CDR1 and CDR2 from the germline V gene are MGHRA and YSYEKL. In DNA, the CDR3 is TGCGCCAGCAGCCTATCCGGGACAGCACCCTATGGCTTGGCCTTC. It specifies CASSLSGTAPYGLAF.

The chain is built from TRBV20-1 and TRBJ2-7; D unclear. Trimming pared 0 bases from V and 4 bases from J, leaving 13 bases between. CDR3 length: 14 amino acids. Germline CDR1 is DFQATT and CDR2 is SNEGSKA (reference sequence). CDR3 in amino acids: CSARDRYNGYEQYF. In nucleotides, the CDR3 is TGCAGTGCTAGAGATCGGTACAATGGGTACGAGCAGTACTTC.

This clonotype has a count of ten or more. CDR3 loop: CASSDLAGGSYEQYF. The CDR3 DNA reads as TGTGCCAGCAGTGACCTAGCGGGAGGGTCCTACGAGCAGTACTTC. The J gene is TRBJ2-7, the V gene TRBV6-5, with 12 bases identical to TRBD2. CDR1 and CDR2 from the germline V gene are MNHEY and SVGAGI. The CDR3 runs to 15 residues. V shed 5 bases and J 1 base; nucleotides not matched to a gene: 3.

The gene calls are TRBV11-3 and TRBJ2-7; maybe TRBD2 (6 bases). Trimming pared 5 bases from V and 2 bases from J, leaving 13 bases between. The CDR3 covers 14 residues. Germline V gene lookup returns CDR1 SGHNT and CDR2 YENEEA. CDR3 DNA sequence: TGTGCCAGCAGCCCAAGGGACTTCACCTACGAGCAGTACTTC. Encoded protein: CASSPRDFTYEQYF.

The CDR3 nucleotides are TGTGCCAGCAGCATACAACAGGGTTCTTCTTCCATATATTTT. Residues: CASSIQQGSSSIYF. The chain recombines TRBV7-9 with TRBJ1-3, with a possible D match to TRBD1 (6 bases). This CDR3 has 14 amino acids. The V gene lost 5 bases and the J gene lost 11 bases, with 19 bases spanning the gap. Germline CDR1 SEHNR, CDR2 FQNEAQ (reference sequence).

In nucleotides, the CDR3 is TGCAGCGGGGGGGCAGCATCCTACGAGCAGTACTTC. Encoded protein: CSGGAASYEQYF. The rearrangement joins TRBV20-1 to TRBJ2-7; the match to TRBD2 covers 8 bases. CDR1 and CDR2 from the germline V gene are DFQATT and SNEGSKA (reference sequence). CDR3 length: 12 amino acids.

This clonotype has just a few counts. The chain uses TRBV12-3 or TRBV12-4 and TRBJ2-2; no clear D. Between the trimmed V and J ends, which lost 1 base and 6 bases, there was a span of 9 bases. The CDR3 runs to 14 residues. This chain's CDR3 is CASSLGPAPGELFF. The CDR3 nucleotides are TGTGCCAGCAGTTTAGGGCCAGCCCCCGGGGAGCTGTTTTTT.

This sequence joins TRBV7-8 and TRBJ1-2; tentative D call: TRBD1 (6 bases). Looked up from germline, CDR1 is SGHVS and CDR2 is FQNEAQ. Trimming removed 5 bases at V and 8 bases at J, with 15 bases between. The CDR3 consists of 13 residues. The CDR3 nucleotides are TGTGCCAGCAGCCCGGACAGCTGGTCCGGCTACACCTTC. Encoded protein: CASSPDSWSGYTF.

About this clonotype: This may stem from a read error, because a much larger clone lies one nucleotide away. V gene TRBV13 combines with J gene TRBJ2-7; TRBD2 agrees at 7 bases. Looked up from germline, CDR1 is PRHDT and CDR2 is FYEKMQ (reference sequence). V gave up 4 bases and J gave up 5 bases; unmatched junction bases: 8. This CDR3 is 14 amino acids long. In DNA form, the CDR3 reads TGTGCCAGCAGCTCACTTCGGACTAGTGACGAGCAGTACTTC. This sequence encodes CASSSLRTSDEQYF.

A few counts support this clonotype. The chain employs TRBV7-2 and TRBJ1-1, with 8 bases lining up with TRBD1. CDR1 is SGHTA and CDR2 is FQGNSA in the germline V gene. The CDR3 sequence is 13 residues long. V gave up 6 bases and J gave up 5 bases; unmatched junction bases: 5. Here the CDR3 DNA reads TGTGCCAGCAGTTGGACAGGGCGGACTGAAGCTTTCTTT. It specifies CASSWTGRTEAFF.

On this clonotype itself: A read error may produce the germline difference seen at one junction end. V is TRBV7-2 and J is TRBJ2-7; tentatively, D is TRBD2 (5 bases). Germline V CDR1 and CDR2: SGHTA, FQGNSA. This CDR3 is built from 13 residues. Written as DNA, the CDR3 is TGCGCCAGCAGCCAAGCCCTAGCCCACGAGCAGTACTTC. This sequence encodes CASSQALAHEQYF.

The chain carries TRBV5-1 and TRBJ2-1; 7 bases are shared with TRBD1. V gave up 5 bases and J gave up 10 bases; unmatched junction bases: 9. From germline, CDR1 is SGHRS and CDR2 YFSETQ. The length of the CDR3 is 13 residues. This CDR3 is CASSLDRVDEQFF. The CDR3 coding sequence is TGCGCCAGCAGTCTTGACAGGGTGGACGAGCAGTTCTTC.

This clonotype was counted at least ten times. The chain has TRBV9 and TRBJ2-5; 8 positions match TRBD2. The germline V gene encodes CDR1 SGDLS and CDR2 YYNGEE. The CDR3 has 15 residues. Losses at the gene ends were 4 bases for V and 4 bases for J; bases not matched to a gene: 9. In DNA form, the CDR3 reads TGTGCCAGCAGCCCCGGGGGGGGGCGGGTAGAGACCCAGTACTTC. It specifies CASSPGGGRVETQYF.

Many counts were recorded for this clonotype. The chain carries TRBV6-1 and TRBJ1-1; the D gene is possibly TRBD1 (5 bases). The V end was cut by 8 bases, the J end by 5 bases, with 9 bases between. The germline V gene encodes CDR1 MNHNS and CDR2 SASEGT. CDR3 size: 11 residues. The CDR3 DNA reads TGTGCCAGCCGGGACGTGACTGAAGCTTTCTTT. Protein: CASRDVTEAFF.